This T cell receptor (beta chain) derives from a study of cytomegalovirus exposure and HLA in healthy donors. In the case of this clone: Its antigen is not identified.

PCR amplification relied on 60 Vbeta primers (plus 13 Jbeta primers). TCRdb's table, derived via immunoSEQ multiplex PCR, lists solely in-frame clones and lacks some. The sample has around 140,000 clones; about 80% are singletons. Germline assignment: CDR1 LNHDA and CDR2 SQIVND (reference sequence). This CDR3 is built from 15 residues. The V gene lost 1 base and the J gene lost 0 bases, with 7 bases spanning the gap. Points from the study as a whole: When a later analysis was performed, an Asian-associated ancestry cluster reportedly had fewer N-insertions than the approximately 680-donor mean. Donor immune exposure was known only as CMV serostatus. TCR beta V- and J-gene trimming was later associated with a missense DCLRE1C variant.

The rearrangement joins TRBV19 to TRBJ1-5; D might be TRBD1 (5 bases). Sequencing was done on a sample of PBMCs. The sequence derives from a man aged 40-55 years in good health and CMV-seronegative. The CDR3 DNA reads TGTGCCAGTAGTATAGTAGGGGCTAGCAATCAGCCCCAGCATTTT. Protein sequence: CASSIVGASNQPQHF.